A single sample gave rise to the 14 T cell receptor beta chains below, sequenced in a study of shared clonotypes between healthy human individuals. Sequenced by immunoSEQ multiplex PCR; TCRdb stores in-frame clones only, minus some. Of 2.3 million or so clones listed, 80% to 95% are singletons. The specimen was naive CD4+ T cells from PBMCs. Subset of the sample: CD45RA+ positively selected. The origin of the receptors is a man aged 18 to 29 in good health. Some clones in this sample may be carry-over from other donors' samples.

This rearrangement joins TRBV4-3 to TRBJ1-3; 7 bases are shared with TRBD1. The V and J ends lost 4 bases and 4 bases, in that order; junction bases with no gene match: 10. The CDR3 runs 16 residues. The germline gives CDR1 LGHNA, CDR2 YSLEER. The CDR3 reads CASSPRQGTGGNTIYF. CDR3 DNA: TGCGCCAGCAGCCCCCGACAGGGCACAGGCGGAAACACCATATATTTT.

The chain has TRBV19 and TRBJ2-7; 11 bases align to TRBD2. Trimming at V came to 4 bases and at J to 4 bases, leaving 12 bases not matched to a gene. The CDR3 has 17 amino acids. CDR1 is LNHDA and CDR2 is SQIVND in the germline V gene (reference sequence). The CDR3, as DNA: TGTGCCAGTAGTAAGGGCCCACAGGGGACTAGCGGATACGAGCAGTACTTC. Its protein product is CASSKGPQGTSGYEQYF.

The rearrangement joins TRBV19 to TRBJ1-1; D uncertain. The CDR3 runs to 16 residues. The germline CDR1 and CDR2 sequences are LNHDA and SQIVND (reference sequence). Trimming cost V 3 bases and J 0 bases, with 14 bases left between them. CDR3 DNA sequence: TGTGCCAGTAGTATCGCATCCCATGCCATGAACACTGAAGCTTTCTTT. It is translated as CASSIASHAMNTEAFF.

The rearrangement links TRBV6-1 to TRBJ2-1; D possibly corresponds to TRBD1 (6 bases). Per germline, CDR1 MNHNS and CDR2 SASEGT. Trimming took 2 bases from V and 0 from J, leaving 14 bases between them. The CDR3 length is 17 residues. CDR3 sequence: CASSENSGGYSYNEQFF. In DNA form, the CDR3 reads TGTGCCAGCAGTGAAAATTCTGGGGGCTACTCCTACAATGAGCAGTTCTTC.

The V gene is TRBV28, the J gene TRBJ1-4, with 11 nucleotides matching TRBD1. The CDR3 has 15 residues. Unmatched junction bases numbered 6, after V lost 10 bases and J lost 2 bases. CDR1 MDHEN and CDR2 SYDVKM come from the germline V gene. CDR3 DNA sequence: TGTGCCACTTCCCGGACAGGGGGCACTAATGAAAAACTGTTTTTT. It specifies CATSRTGGTNEKLFF.

In the case of this clone: In the same sample, other DNA sequences code for this CDR3. The chain carries TRBV28 and TRBJ2-7; D call uncertain. V dropped 2 bases and J dropped 3 bases, with 5 bases sitting between them. The germline V gene encodes CDR1 MDHEN and CDR2 SYDVKM. This CDR3 comprises 12 residues. CDR3 nucleotide sequence: TGTGCCAGCAGTTTACCGGGCTACGAGCAGTACTTC. It translates to CASSLPGYEQYF. Drawing the rest from reference TRBV28 and TRBJ2-7, the complete variable domain is DVKVTQSSRYLVKRTGEKVFLECVQDMDHENMFWYRQDPGLGLRLIYFSYDVKMKEKGDIPEGYSVSREKKERFSLILESASTNQTSMYLCASSLPGYEQYFGPGTRLTVT.

This chain uses TRBV6-4 with TRBJ2-3; D may be TRBD1 (5 bases). The CDR3 totals 17 residues. Germline CDR1 is MRHNA and CDR2 is SNTAGT. Trimming shortened V by 7 bases and J by 0 bases, and 20 bases separated the two germline ends. CDR3 sequence reads: CASMPPTVLLSTDTQYF. In DNA form, the CDR3 reads TGTGCCAGCATGCCCCCGACAGTCCTGTTGAGCACAGATACGCAGTATTTT.

This chain joins TRBV14 and TRBJ2-7, with 7 positions matching TRBD1. Per the germline V gene, CDR1 is SGHDN and CDR2 is FVKESK. The CDR3 length is 16 residues. V gave up 5 bases and J gave up 2 bases; unmatched junction bases: 12. The CDR3 nucleotides read TGTGCCAGCAGCAAGATCACCGGGACAGTACCCTACGAGCAGTACTTC. This translates into CASSKITGTVPYEQYF.

This chain uses TRBV7-8 with TRBJ2-1; D call uncertain. This CDR3 has 12 residues. The germline V gene encodes CDR1 SGHVS and CDR2 FQNEAQ. Trimming took off 3 bases at V and 10 bases at J, with 10 bases between the two ends. The CDR3 loop reads CASSFGSREQFF. DNA for the CDR3: TGTGCCAGCAGCTTTGGTAGCCGAGAGCAGTTCTTC.

This clone has a handful of counts. In nucleotides, the CDR3 is TGTGCCAGCAGCTTTGGATTCAGCCCCGAAAAACTGTTTTTT. Its translation is CASSFGFSPEKLFF. The gene calls are TRBV11-2 and TRBJ1-4; D is undetermined. Germline V gene data show CDR1 as SGHAT and CDR2 as FQNNGV. Trimming removed 3 bases at V and 8 bases at J, with 13 bases between. This CDR3 spans 14 amino acids.

The chain recombines TRBV10-3 with TRBJ2-1; D remains ambiguous. Trimming pared 3 bases from V and 6 bases from J, leaving 9 bases between. The CDR3 runs 13 residues. Germline values: CDR1 ENHRY, CDR2 SYGVKD. The CDR3, as DNA: TGTGCCATCAGTGACTTCGGCGGCAATGAGCAGTTCTTC. This encodes CAISDFGGNEQFF.

A note on this clone: The sample contains more than one DNA sequence encoding this CDR3. The chain employs TRBV7-2 and TRBJ2-3; a weak D match, TRBD2 (6 bases). The germline CDR1 and CDR2 sequences are SGHTA and FQGNSA. This CDR3 spans 14 amino acids. V shed 2 bases and J shed 4 bases, with 10 bases lying between them. The CDR3 reads CASSLTGLADTQYF. CDR3 bases: TGTGCCAGCAGCTTAACGGGACTGGCAGATACGCAGTATTTT.

The gene calls are TRBV4-3 and TRBJ1-3; no clear D gene. The CDR3 is made up of 17 amino acids. V gave up 0 bases and J gave up 0 bases, with 12 bases separating them. Germline V lookup: CDR1 LGHNA, CDR2 YSLEER. In nucleotides, the CDR3 is TGCGCCAGCAGCCAAGATCGGCGCGAGAACTCTGGAAACACCATATATTTT. Amino acid sequence: CASSQDRRENSGNTIYF.

V usage is TRBV30 and J usage is TRBJ1-6; D unclear. This CDR3 is built from 11 residues. Germline-derived CDR1 and CDR2 are GTSNPN and SVGIG (reference sequence). V was trimmed by 1 base and J by 9 bases, leaving 4 bases between them. The CDR3 coding sequence is TGTGCCTGGAGTGAGGCTTCACCCCTCCACTTT. Its translation: CAWSEASPLHF.